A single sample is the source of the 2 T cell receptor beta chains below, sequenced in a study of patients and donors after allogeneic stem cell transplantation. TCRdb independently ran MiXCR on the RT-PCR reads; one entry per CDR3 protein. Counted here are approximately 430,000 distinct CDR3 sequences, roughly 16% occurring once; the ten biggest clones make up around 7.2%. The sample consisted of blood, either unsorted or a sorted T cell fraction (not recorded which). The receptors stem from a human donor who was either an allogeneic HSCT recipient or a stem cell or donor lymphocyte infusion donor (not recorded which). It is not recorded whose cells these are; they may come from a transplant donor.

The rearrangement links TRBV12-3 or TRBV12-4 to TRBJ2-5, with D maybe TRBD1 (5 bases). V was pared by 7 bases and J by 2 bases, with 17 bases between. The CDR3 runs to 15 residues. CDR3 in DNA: TGTGCCAGCAAACCCGACAGCTCCCTACAAGAGACCCAGTACTTC. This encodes CASKPDSSLQETQYF.

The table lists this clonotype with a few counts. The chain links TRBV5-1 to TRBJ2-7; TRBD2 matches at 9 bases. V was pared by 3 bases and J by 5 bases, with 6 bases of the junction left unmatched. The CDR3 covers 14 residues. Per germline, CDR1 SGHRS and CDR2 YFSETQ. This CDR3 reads CASSSGTSPDEQYF. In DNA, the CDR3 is TGCGCCAGCAGCTCTGGGACTAGCCCCGACGAGCAGTACTTC.